This TCR beta chain was captured by sequencing in a study of cytomegalovirus exposure and HLA in healthy donors (dated 2017 in TCRdb). Regarding the research as a whole: An earlier analysis of under 600 of the donors reported 250 to 300 Gb of sequence data and 120 million or so unique TCR beta sequences from 150 million to 200 million T cells. About 280 gigabases of sequencing data and approximately 80 million unique TCR sequences were included in an early release covering several hundred HLA-typed donors. Among the 398 genotyped donors, 81% belonged to the genetic ancestry cluster associated with self-reported Caucasian donors. The aim of the study was to test whether cataloging public T cell receptors could identify signatures of past pathogen exposure. Using immunosequencing, the study profiled T cell repertoires from 550 to 750 subjects and related those repertoires to cytomegalovirus serostatus. In addition to the first cohort of 666 subjects, a separate validation cohort of over 90 different subjects was used. To predict cytomegalovirus infection status, the study combined high-throughput TCR immunosequencing, statistical association of individual TCRs with disease status, and machine learning. A later analysis re-examined previously published TCR beta repertoires from just over 650 donors and added high-resolution HLA genotyping to investigate patterns of TCR occurrence. In the later analysis, no new phenotypic data were used to find candidate immune exposures; instead, reliance was placed on TCR beta sequences and their occurrence across donors. An earlier analysis of 587 of the donors applied high-throughput TCR beta sequencing to assess whether each TCR beta V gene segment acted as functional or pseudogenic. Donor age, sex, ethnicity and CMV serostatus were collected together with the repertoire data. Genome-wide SNP genotypes for about 65% of the 666 donors were used in a later genetic analysis, which treated that subset as a discovery cohort. Every discovery cohort repertoire had been produced on one sequencing platform. HLA typing included class I and class II loci at four-digit resolution. The number of donors typed differed by locus, with about 629-630 for A, B, C, DRB1 and DQB1, roughly 520 for DQA1, nearly 610 for DPA1, and around 450 for DPB1. A few DR-DQ haplotypes were treated as single units for association and clustering because of strong linkage in the cohort. Among around 400 genotyped donors of the cohort, an average of around 240,000 unique TCR beta nucleotide sequences were sequenced per donor, about a sixth of them non-productive.

The method was the immunoSEQ multiplex PCR assay. For the multiplex PCR, a mixture combining 60 forward primers for TCR Vbeta segments and 13 reverse primers for TCR Jbeta segments was used. The CDR3 region of rearranged TCR beta genes was amplified from genomic DNA by a multiplex PCR assay. Amplified TCR beta libraries were sequenced as 87-base-pair reads on the Illumina HiSeq System. As for the authors' bioinformatics: Across the 500 to 750 repertoires, a later analysis counted 80 million or so unique TCR beta chains, around 11 million of which were shared by at least two donors. To remove PCR and sequencing errors, raw reads were error-corrected and collapsed into unique sequences using a nearest-neighbor algorithm that merged closely related sequences. CDR3 sequences were aligned to IMGT reference sequences to assign V, D and J gene segments. Each retained sequence needed at least a six-nucleotide match to both a V gene segment and a J gene segment. Rearrangements were classified as productive when the CDR3 lacked stop codons and remained in frame with V and J, and all other rearrangements were classified as non-productive. Following IMGT convention, CDR3 was defined as the stretch from the second conserved V-encoded cysteine to the conserved J-encoded phenylalanine. The earlier analysis of approximately 500 of the donors excluded sequences that lacked an unambiguous match to a single V gene segment. An earlier analysis of 587 of the donors called V segments functional above 56.7% productive rearrangements and segregating when the between-donor standard deviation exceeded 5%. To diagnose cytomegalovirus status from the catalog of TCR beta chain sequences, a statistical classification framework was built. In a later analysis, TCR nucleotide sequences were compared against IMGT/GENE-DB human TR gene sequences so that V and J genes could be assigned. A later analysis assigned CDR3 sequences and most-parsimonious VDJ recombination scenarios with the TCRdist pipeline. In a later analysis, each TCR beta chain was defined by its CDR3 amino acid sequence together with its V-gene family, and reads without a unique V-gene family were excluded. To address suspected cross-contamination and a sequencing artifact, a later analysis removed 592 highly shared, low-generation-probability nucleotide sequences. For each public chain, a later analysis derived a clonal expansion index from normalized ranks of inferred template counts within each repertoire. In a later analysis, generation probabilities were computed using a VDJ recombination model fitted to out-of-frame rearrangements, and the results were checked against IGoR. A later analysis scored TCR-TCR, TCR-HLA and TCR-CMV co-occurrence with hypergeometric tests, applying a repertoire-size bias correction to TCR pairs. False discovery rates were estimated in a later analysis by permuting HLA or CMV assignments 20 times. In a later analysis, co-occurring TCRs were grouped using DBSCAN, with TCRdist sequence similarity added in when clustering inside HLA-allele-positive subsets. For co-occurrence clustering, repertoires with fewer than 30,000 or more than 120,000 public chains were excluded, along with several repertoires with anomalous nucleotide sharing. In TCRdb, the immuneACCESS table is reduced to in-frame sequences with V and J assigned. These tables do not hold every clone; where another copy was compared, an unresolved V gene accounts for under half, and the others remain unexplained. From that table come the V and J calls and clone size; the DNA was used to work out D and trimming. The table for this sample lists roughly 120,000 clones; 79% of them were counted only once. The ten largest clones add up to roughly 2% of the sample.

In total, roughly 710 healthy bone marrow donors made up the cohort. At the time of sampling, all cohort members were nominally healthy, though unrecorded immune exposures were likely present. The donor tested CMV seronegative and was one of the 352 seronegative cohort members. Every donor gave a peripheral blood sample, and the peripheral blood mononuclear cells from that sample were used for TCR beta sequencing. The Qiagen DNeasy Blood Extraction Kit was used to extract genomic DNA from the blood cell samples. From the cysteine through the phenylalanine, the CDR3 covers 15 amino acids. The DNA shown is the 45-base CDR3, in frame from base 1. The germline V gene yields SGHAT for CDR1 and FQNNGV for CDR2. V is trimmed back by 5 bases and J by 4 bases, and the junction contains 4 bases that no gene match accounts for. Results and caveats for the whole study, not just this receptor: A later analysis found that TCR association rates varied across HLA loci, with DRB1 alleles showing the most associated TCRs and HLA-C alleles the fewest. Correlated functional status among segregating V segments might be attributable to linkage disequilibrium, but an unknown experimental factor could not be ruled out. V-gene and J-gene trimming of TCR beta chains was associated with a missense DCLRE1C variant in a later genetic analysis, and the association was replicated in an independent cohort. A further reported finding was that TCR beta sequences accurately predicted the HLA-A and HLA-B alleles for most subjects in the first cohort. A later analysis found that most CMV-associated TCR beta chains appeared HLA-restricted, with HLA associations seemingly driven largely by CMV exposure. The study gave a list of over 150 TCR beta chains associated with cytomegalovirus. Specific HLA alleles were associated with 15,000 to 20,000 TCR beta sequences at a false discovery rate of 0.05 in a later analysis. Because HLA typing was unavailable for some donors at each locus, only the typed subset was used in association tests. Because counts were too low, 15 to 20 rarely observed V segments, including chromosome 9 orphons, were excluded from the earlier analysis of several hundred of the donors. Because the 87-base-pair reads could not distinguish some IMGT-functional V segments, including TRBV6-2 and TRBV6-3, those segments were excluded. A later analysis reported that several top co-occurrence clusters appeared linked to parvovirus B19, influenza, CMV and Epstein-Barr virus. CMV serostatus was the only immune exposure information available for the cohort. Strong co-occurrence of HLA alleles, especially DR and DQ, made assigning TCR associations to individual alleles difficult. It was suggested by the authors that the approach could potentially be generalized to other disease states and immunological phenotypes. A cluster of highly shared sequence variants was judged likely to be a technical artifact of the sequencing pipeline. Three of the identified cytomegalovirus-associated TCR beta chains were confirmed in vitro to be specific for cytomegalovirus antigens. Presence/absence analyses assumed roughly uniform sequencing depth across donors, an assumption that may not hold. Compared with the roughly 600-donor mean, donors in an Asian-associated ancestry cluster had fewer N-insertions in productive TCRs, according to a later genetic analysis. In an earlier analysis of roughly 500 of the donors, most TCR beta V segments appeared in productive rearrangements about 90% or about 30% of the time, broadly matching IMGT annotations. A later analysis found that HLA-associated TCR beta chains were more clonally expanded and had lower generation probabilities than equally common non-associated chains. In both the original and validation cohorts, the classifier was reported to diagnose cytomegalovirus status with high specificity and sensitivity. Across donors, most TCR sequences were observed very rarely, whereas some public TCRs were present in many individuals. The cohort was sequenced for TCR beta chains only, and without alpha or paired-chain data the features that could be detected were limited.

As regards this clone: Its cognate antigen has yet to be identified. Base quality data are lacking; no much larger clone is found one base away.

The specimen was PBMCs. This clonotype originated in a man between 18 and 29 years old in good health and CMV-seronegative. Recombination connected TRBV11-2 to TRBJ2-1; 11 nucleotides in the junction match TRBD2. The CDR3 has the sequence CASSQGLAVYNEQFF. The bases are TGTGCCAGCAGCCAGGGACTAGCGGTTTACAATGAGCAGTTCTTC.